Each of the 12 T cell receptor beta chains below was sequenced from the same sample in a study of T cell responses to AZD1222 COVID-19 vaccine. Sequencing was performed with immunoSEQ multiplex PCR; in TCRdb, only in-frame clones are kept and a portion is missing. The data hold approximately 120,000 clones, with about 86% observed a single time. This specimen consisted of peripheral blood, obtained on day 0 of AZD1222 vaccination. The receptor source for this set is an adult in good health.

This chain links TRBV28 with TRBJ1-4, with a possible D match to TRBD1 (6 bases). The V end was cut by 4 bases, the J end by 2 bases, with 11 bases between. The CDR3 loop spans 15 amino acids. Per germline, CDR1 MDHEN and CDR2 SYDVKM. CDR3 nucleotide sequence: TGTGCCAGCAGTTCCGATACAGGGACTAATGAAAAACTGTTTTTT. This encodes CASSSDTGTNEKLFF.

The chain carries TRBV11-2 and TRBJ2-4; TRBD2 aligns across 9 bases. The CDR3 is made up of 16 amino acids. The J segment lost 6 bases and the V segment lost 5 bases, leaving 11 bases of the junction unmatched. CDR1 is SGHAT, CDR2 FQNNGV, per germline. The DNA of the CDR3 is TGTGCCAGCAGCCTCAGGCGGGAGGGCCGAGGAAACATTCAGTACTTC. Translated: CASSLRREGRGNIQYF.

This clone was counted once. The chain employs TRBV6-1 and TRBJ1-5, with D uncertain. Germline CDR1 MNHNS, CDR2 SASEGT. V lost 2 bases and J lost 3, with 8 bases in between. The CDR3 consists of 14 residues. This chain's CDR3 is CASSEWTVNQPQHF. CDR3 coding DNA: TGTGCCAGCAGTGAATGGACGGTCAATCAGCCCCAGCATTTT.

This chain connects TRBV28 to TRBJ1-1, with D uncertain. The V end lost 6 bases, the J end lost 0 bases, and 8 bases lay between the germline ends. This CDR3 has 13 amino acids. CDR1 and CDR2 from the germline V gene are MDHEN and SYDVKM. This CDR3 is CASSMAMNTEAFF. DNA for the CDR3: TGTGCCAGCAGCATGGCTATGAACACTGAAGCTTTCTTT.

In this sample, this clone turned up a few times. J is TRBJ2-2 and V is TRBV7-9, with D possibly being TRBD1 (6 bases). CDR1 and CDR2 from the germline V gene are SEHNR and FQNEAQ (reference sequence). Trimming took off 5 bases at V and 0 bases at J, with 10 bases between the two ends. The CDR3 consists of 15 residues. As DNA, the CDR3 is TGTGCCAGCAGCCCCAGGGGTACGAACACCGGGGAGCTGTTTTTT. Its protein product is CASSPRGTNTGELFF.

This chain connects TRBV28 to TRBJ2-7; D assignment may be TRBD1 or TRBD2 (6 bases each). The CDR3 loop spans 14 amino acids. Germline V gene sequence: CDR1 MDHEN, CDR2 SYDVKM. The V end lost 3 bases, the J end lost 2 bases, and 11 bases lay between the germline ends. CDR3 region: CASSFPGDTYEQYF. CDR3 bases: TGTGCCAGCAGTTTTCCGGGGGACACCTACGAGCAGTACTTC.

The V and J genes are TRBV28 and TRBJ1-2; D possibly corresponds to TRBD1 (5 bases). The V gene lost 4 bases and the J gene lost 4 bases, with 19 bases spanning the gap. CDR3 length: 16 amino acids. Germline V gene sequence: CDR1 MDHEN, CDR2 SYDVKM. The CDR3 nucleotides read TGTGCCAGCAGTTCCGGGGGATCAGGGAGTTCCTATGGCTACACCTTC. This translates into CASSSGGSGSSYGYTF.

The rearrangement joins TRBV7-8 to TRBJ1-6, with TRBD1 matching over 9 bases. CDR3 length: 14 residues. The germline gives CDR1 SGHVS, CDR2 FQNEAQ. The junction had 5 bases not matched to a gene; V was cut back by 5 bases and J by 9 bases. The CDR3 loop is CASSATGGFSPLHF. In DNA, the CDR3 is TGTGCCAGCAGCGCCACAGGGGGCTTTTCACCCCTCCACTTT.

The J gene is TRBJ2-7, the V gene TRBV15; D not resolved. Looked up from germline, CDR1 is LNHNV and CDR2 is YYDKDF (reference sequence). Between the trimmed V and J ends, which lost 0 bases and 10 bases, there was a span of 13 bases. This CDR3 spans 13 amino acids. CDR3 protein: CATSRDIQREQYF. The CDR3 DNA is TGTGCCACCAGCAGAGATATACAGAGAGAACAGTACTTC.

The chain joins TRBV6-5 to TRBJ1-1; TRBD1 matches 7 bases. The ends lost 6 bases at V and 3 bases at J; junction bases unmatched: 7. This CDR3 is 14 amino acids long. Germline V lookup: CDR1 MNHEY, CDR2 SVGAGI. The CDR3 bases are TGTGCCAGCAGCCGGCGAGGGGGCGACACTGAAGCTTTCTTT. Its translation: CASSRRGGDTEAFF.

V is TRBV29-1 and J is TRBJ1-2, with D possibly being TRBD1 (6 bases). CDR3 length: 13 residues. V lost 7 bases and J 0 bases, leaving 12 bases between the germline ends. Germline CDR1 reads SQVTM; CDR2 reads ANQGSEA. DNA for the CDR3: TGCAGCGCCCTACAGGGTACTAACTATGGCTACACCTTC. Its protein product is CSALQGTNYGYTF.

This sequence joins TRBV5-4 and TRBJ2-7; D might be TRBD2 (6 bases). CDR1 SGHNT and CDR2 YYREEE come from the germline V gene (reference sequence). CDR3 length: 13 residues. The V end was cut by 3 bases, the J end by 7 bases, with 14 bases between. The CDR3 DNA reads TGTGCCAGCAGCTCGGATCCGCTAGCGGAGCAGTACTTC. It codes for CASSSDPLAEQYF.